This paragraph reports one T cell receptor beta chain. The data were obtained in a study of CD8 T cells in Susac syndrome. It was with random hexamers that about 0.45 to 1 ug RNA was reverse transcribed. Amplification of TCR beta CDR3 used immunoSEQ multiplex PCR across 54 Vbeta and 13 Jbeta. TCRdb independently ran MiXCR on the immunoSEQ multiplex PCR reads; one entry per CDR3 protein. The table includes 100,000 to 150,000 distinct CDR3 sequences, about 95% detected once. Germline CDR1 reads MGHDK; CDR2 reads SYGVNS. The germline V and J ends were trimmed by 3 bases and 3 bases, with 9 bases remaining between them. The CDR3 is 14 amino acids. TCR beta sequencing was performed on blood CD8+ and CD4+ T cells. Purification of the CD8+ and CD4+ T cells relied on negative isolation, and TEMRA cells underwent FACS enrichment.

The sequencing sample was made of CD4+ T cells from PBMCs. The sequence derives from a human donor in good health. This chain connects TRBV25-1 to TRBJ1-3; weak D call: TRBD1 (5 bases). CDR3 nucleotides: TGTGCCAGCAGTGAGGGGCAGATTGGAAACACCATATATTTT. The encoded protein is CASSEGQIGNTIYF.